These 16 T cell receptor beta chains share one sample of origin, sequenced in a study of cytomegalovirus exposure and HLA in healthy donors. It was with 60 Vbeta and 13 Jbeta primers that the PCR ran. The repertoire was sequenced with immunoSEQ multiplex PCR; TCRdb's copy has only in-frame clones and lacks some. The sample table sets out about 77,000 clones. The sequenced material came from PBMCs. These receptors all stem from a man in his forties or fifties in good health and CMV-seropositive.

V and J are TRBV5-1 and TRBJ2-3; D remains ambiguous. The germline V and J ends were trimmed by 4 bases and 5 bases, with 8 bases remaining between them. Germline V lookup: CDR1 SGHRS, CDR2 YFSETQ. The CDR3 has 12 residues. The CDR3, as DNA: TGCGCCAGCAGCCCACAGAAAGATACGCAGTATTTT. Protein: CASSPQKDTQYF.

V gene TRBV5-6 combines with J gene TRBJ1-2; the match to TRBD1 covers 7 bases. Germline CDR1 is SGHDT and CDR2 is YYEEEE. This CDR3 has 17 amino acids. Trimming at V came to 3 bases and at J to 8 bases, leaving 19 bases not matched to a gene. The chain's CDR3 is CASSSGQAGTLLMGYTF. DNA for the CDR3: TGTGCCAGCAGCTCCGGACAGGCCGGCACGCTATTAATGGGCTACACCTTC.

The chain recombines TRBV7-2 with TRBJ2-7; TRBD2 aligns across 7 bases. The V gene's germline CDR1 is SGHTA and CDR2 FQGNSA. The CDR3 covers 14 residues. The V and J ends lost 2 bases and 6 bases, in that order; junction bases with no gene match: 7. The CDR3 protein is CASSLNGRISEQYF. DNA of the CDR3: TGTGCCAGCAGCTTAAACGGGAGGATAAGCGAGCAGTACTTC.

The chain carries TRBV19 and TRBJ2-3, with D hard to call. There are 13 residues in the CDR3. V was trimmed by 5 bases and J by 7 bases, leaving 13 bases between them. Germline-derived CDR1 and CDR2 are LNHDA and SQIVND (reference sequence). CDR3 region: CASSYSFENTQYF. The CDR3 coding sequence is TGTGCCAGTAGTTATTCCTTCGAGAATACGCAGTATTTT.

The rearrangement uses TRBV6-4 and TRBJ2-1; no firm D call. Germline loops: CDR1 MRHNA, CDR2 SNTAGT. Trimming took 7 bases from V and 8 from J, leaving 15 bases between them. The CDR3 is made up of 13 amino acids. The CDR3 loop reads CASNRQETDEQFF. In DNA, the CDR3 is TGTGCCAGCAATAGGCAGGAAACAGATGAGCAGTTCTTC.

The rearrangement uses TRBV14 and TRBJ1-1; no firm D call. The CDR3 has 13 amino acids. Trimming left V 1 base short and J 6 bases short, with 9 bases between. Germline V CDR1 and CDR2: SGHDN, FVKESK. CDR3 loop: CASSQGRVAEAFF. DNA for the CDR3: TGTGCCAGCAGCCAAGGGAGGGTAGCTGAAGCTTTCTTT.

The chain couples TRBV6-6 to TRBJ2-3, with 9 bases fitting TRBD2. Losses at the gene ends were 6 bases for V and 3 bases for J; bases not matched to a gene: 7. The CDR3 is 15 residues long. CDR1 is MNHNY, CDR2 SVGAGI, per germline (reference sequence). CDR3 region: CASRIAGAGTDTQYF. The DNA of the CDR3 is TGTGCCAGCAGGATAGCGGGAGCGGGTACAGATACGCAGTATTTT.

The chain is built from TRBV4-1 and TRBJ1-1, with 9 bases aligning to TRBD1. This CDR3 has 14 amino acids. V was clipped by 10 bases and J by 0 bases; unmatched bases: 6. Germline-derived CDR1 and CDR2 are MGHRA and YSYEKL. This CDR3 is CATGTGRMNTEAFF. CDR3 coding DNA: TGCGCCACTGGGACAGGGCGAATGAACACTGAAGCTTTCTTT.

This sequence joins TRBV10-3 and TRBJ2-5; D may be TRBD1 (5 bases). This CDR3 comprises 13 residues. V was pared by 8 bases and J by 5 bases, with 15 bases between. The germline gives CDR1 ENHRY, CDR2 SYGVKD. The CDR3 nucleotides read TGTGCCATCGCGGTAGGGGTTGGGGAGACCCAGTACTTC. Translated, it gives CAIAVGVGETQYF.

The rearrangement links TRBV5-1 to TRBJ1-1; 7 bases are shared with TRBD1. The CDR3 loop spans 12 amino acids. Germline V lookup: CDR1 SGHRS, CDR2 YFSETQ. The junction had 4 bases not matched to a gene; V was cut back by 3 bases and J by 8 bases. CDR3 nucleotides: TGCGCCAGCAGCTCTGGACAGGAAGAAGCTTTCTTT. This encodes CASSSGQEEAFF.

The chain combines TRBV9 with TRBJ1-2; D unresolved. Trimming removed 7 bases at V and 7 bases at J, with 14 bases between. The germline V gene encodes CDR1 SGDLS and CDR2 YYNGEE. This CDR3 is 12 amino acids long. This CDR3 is CASESVGSGYTF. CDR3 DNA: TGTGCCAGCGAGTCGGTCGGGTCTGGCTACACCTTC.

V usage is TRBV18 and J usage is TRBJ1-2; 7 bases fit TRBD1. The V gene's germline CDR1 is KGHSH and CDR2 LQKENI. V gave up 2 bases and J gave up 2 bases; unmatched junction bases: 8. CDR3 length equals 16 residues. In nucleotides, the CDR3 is TGTGCCAGCTCACCAACAGGGGAGGTTTCAAACTATGGCTACACCTTC. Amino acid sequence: CASSPTGEVSNYGYTF.

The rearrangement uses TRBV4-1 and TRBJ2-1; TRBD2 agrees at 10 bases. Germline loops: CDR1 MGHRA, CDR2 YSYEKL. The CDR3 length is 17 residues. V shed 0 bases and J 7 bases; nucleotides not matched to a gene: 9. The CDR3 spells CASSQDRLAGVWNEQFF. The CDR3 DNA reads TGCGCCAGCAGCCAAGATCGGCTAGCGGGAGTTTGGAATGAGCAGTTCTTC.

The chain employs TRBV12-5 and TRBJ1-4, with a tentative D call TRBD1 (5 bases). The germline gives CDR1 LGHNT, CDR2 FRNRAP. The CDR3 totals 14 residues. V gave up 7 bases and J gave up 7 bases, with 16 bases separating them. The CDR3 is CASALTGSVEKLFF. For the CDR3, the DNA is TGTGCTAGTGCCTTAACAGGTTCTGTTGAAAAACTGTTTTTT.

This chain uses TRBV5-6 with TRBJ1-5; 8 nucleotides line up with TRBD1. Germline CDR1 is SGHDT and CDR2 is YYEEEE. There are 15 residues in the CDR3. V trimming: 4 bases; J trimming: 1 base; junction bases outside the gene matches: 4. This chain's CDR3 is CASSTTGVSNQPQHF. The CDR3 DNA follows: TGTGCCAGCAGCACGACAGGGGTGAGCAATCAGCCCCAGCATTTT.

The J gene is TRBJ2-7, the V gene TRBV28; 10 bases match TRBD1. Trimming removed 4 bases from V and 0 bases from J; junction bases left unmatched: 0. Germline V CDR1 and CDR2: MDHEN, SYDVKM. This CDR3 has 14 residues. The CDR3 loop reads CASSWTGGSYEQYF. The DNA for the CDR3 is TGTGCCAGCAGTTGGACAGGGGGCTCCTACGAGCAGTACTTC.